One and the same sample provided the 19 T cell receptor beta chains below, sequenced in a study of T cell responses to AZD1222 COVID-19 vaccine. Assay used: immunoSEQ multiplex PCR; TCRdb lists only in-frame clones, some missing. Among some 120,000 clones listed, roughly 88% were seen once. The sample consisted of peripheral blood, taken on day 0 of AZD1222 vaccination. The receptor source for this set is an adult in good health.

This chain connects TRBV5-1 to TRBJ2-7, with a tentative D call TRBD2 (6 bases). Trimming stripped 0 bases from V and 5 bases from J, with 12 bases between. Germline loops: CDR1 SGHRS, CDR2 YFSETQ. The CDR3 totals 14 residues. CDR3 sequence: CASSLGLVGHEQYF. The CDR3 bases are TGCGCCAGCAGCTTGGGACTAGTTGGCCACGAGCAGTACTTC.

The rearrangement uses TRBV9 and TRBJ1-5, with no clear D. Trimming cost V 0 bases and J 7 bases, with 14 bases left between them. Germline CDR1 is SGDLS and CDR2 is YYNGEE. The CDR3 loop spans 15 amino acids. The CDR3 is CASSVDGGFGQPQHF. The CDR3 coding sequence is TGTGCCAGCAGCGTAGATGGAGGGTTCGGGCAGCCCCAGCATTTT.

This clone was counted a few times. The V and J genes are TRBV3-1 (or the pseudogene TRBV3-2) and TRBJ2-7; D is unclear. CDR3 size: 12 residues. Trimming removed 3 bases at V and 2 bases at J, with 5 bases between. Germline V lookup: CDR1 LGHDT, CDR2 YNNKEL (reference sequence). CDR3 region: CASSHSTYEQYF. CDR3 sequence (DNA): TGTGCCAGCAGCCACTCCACCTACGAGCAGTACTTC.

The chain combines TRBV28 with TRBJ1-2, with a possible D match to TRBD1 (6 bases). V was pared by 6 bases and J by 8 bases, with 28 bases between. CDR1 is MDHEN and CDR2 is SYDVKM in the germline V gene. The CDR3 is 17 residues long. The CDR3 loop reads CASSPIWGTRGYGGYTF. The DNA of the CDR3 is TGTGCCAGCAGCCCAATATGGGGGACCAGGGGTTATGGGGGCTACACCTTC.

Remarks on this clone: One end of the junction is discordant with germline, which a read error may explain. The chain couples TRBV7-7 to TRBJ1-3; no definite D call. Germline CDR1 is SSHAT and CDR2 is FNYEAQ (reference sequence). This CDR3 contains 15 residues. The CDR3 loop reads CASSLDGRTGNTIYF. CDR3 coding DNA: TGTGCTAGCAGCTTAGATGGCAGGACCGGAAACACCATATATTTT.

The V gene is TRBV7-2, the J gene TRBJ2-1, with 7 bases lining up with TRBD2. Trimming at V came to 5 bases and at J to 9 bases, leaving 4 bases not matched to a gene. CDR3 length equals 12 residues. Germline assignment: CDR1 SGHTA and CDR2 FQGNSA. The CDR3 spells CASSRTRFEQFF. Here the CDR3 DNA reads TGTGCCAGCAGCCGGACTAGGTTTGAGCAGTTCTTC.

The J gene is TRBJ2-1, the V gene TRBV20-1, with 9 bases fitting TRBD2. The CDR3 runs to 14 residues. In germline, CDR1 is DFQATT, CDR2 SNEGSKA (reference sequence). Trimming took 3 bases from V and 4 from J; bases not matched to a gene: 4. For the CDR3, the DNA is TGCAGTGCTAGTAGCGGGAGAGGTTACAATGAGCAGTTCTTC. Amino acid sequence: CSASSGRGYNEQFF.

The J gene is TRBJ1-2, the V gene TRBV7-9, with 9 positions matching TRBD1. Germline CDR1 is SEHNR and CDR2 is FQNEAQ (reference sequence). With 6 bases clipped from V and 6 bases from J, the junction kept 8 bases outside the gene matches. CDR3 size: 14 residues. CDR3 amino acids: CASRRQGGVHGYTF. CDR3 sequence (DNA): TGTGCCAGCAGGAGACAGGGGGGAGTCCATGGCTACACCTTC.

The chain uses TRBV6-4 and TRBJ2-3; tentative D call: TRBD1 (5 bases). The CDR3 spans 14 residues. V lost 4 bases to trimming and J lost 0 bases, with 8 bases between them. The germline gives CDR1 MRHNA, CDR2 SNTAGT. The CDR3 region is CASSAQGSTDTQYF. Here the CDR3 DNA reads TGTGCCAGCAGTGCGCAGGGCAGCACAGATACGCAGTATTTT.

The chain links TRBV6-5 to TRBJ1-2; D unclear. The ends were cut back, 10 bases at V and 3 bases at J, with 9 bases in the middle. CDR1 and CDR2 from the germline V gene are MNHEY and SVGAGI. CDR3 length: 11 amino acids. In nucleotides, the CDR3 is TGTGCCACTCATCGCCACTATGGCTACACCTTC. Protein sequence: CATHRHYGYTF.

CDR3 nucleotides: TGTGCCAGCAGCTACCTTCGTGAGGGCAATGAGCAGTTCTTC. It is translated as CASSYLREGNEQFF. This chain connects TRBV11-3 to TRBJ2-1; maybe TRBD2 (5 bases). Germline V gene lookup returns CDR1 SGHNT and CDR2 YENEEA. V gave up 4 bases and J gave up 6 bases, with 13 bases separating them. This CDR3 comprises 14 residues. Full variable domain (outside the CDR3, taken from reference TRBV11-3 and TRBJ2-1): EAGVVQSPRYKIIEKKQPVAFWCNPISGHNTLYWYLQNLGQGPELLIRYENEEAVDDSQLPKDRFSAERLKGVDSTLKIQPAELGDSAVYLCASSYLREGNEQFFGPGTRLTVL.

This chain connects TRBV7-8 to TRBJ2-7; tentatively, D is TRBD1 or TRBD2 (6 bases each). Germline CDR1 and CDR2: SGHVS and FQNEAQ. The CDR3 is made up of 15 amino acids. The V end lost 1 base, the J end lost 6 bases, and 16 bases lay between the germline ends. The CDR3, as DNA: TGTGCCAGCAGCTTAGAATGGGGGGCAAGTAGCGAGCAGTACTTC. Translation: CASSLEWGASSEQYF. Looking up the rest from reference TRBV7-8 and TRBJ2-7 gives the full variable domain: GAGVSQSPRYKVAKRGQDVALRCDPISGHVSLFWYQQALGQGPEFLTYFQNEAQLDKSGLPSDRFFAERPEGSVSTLKIQRTQQEDSAVYLCASSLEWGASSEQYFGPGTRLTVT.

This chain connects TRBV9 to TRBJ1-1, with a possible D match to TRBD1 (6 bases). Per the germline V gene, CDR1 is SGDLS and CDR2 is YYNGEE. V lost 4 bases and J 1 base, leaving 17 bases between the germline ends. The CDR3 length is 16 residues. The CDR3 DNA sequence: TGTGCCAGCAGCCCGCCCCGGGACATGACGAACACTGAAGCTTTCTTT. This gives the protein CASSPPRDMTNTEAFF.

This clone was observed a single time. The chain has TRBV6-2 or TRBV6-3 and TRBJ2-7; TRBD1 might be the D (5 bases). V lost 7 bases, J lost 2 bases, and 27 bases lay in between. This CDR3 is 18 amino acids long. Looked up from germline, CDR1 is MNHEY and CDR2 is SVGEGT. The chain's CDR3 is CASTPPLRAGRGTYEQYF. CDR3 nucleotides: TGTGCCAGCACCCCCCCGTTAAGGGCAGGGCGCGGAACCTACGAGCAGTACTTC.

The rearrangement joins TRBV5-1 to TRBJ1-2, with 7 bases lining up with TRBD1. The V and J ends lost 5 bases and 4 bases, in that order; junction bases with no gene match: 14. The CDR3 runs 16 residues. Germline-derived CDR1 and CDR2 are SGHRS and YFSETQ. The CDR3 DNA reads TGCGCCAGCAGTCGCGGACAGGAGAGGGTCCCCTATGGCTACACCTTC. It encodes CASSRGQERVPYGYTF.

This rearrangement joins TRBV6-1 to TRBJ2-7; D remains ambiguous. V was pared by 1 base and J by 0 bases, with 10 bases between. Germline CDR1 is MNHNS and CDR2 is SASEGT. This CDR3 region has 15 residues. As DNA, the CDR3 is TGTGCCAGCAGTGAAGGGCAGCTCGGCTCCTACGAGCAGTACTTC. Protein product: CASSEGQLGSYEQYF.

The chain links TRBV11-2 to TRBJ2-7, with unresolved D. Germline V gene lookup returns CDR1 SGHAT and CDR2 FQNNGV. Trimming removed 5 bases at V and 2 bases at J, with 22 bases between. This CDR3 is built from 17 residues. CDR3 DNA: TGTGCCAGCAGCCCCCGATTTCGCGCCTCGCCCGCCTACGAGCAGTACTTC. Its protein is CASSPRFRASPAYEQYF.

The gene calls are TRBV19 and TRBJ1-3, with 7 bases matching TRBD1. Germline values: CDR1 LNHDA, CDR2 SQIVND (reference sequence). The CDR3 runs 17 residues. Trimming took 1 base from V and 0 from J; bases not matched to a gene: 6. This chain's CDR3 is CASSIADRVVSGNTIYF. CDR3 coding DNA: TGTGCCAGTAGTATAGCCGACAGGGTGGTCTCTGGAAACACCATATATTTT.

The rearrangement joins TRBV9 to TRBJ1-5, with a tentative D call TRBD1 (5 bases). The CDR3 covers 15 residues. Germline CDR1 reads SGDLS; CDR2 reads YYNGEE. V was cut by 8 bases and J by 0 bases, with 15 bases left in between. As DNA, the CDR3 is TGTGCCAGTACCTCCGGGACGGATAGCAATCAGCCCCAGCATTTT. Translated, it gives CASTSGTDSNQPQHF.